Sequencing of this TCR beta chain was carried out in a study of cytomegalovirus exposure and HLA in healthy donors. In regard to this clone: Its cognate antigen is unknown.

Primers included in the PCR were 60 Vbeta and 13 Jbeta primers. Some clones are missing from TCRdb's copy, which holds only in-frame ones; the method was immunoSEQ multiplex PCR. The sample holds approximately 170,000 clones, 68% seen once. Trimming stripped 8 bases from V and 0 bases from J, with 13 bases between. This CDR3 spans 14 amino acids. Germline V gene lookup returns CDR1 SEHNR and CDR2 FQNEAQ (reference sequence). Study results and limitations: Later analysis revealed greater clonal expansion in HLA-associated TCR beta chains than in equally common others. Three chains linked to CMV were shown in vitro to be specific for CMV antigens. Presence/absence analysis assumed near-uniform sequencing depth across donors.

This chain joins TRBV7-9 and TRBJ1-1; perhaps TRBD1 as D (6 bases). The sequenced sample consisted of PBMCs. The clonotype comes from a man in his fifties in good health and CMV-seronegative. The CDR3 DNA reads TGTGCCAGCTCGGCGCAGGGGTTGAACACTGAAGCTTTCTTT. It encodes CASSAQGLNTEAFF.